This TCR beta chain was documented in a study of T-cell memory formation after mild COVID-19. Deletions cut 4 bases from V and 3 bases from J, with 8 bases between. CDR1 LGHNA and CDR2 YNFKEQ come from the germline V gene. The CDR3 loop spans 13 amino acids. This clonotype was recorded a few times. TCRdb itself ran the 5' RACE reads through MiXCR, one entry per CDR3 protein. The sample lists hundreds of thousands of distinct CDR3 sequences, less than 20% occurring once. The sequenced sample was PBMCs or a T cell subset sorted from them (not recorded which). V usage is TRBV4-2 and J usage is TRBJ2-3; D unresolved. The TCR sequence derives from a man aged 18 to 29 who had mild COVID-19 (a few samples of this study predate the infection). Cell type and time point are not known. Here the CDR3 reads CASSRESTDTQYF. In DNA, the CDR3 is TGTGCCAGCAGCCGCGAATCGACAGATACGCAGTATTTT.